This T cell receptor (beta chain) was sequenced for a study of blood T cell repertoires in COVID-19. Background on the study: The analysed material was cDNA or gDNA that came from T cells, B-cell-depleted T cells, or PBMCs.

Sequenced by immunoSEQ multiplex PCR; TCRdb stores in-frame clones only, minus some. Among approximately 170,000 clones listed, about 82% were seen once. Germline V lookup: CDR1 MNHEY, CDR2 SVGEGT. V lost 4 bases, J lost 6 bases, and 7 bases stayed unmatched. The length of the CDR3 is 14 residues. It was during active infection that Seattle patients were enrolled and then longitudinally followed. V usage is TRBV6-2 or TRBV6-3 and J usage is TRBJ2-7; 9 bases agree with TRBD1. The sequence came from a woman older than 75 with COVID-19, enrolled during active disease. Sequences were obtained from peripheral blood. The CDR3 DNA follows: TGTGCCAGCAGTTTTATTACAGGGGGCTCCGAGCAGTACTTC. The encoded protein is CASSFITGGSEQYF.